One and the same sample provided the 10 T cell receptor beta chains below, sequenced in a study of blood T cell repertoires in COVID-19. Produced via immunoSEQ multiplex PCR; TCRdb's table is partial and in-frame only. The table includes a few hundred thousand clones, 70% to 90% detected once. The source material was PBMCs or T cells enriched from blood (not recorded which). The receptor set was obtained from a man aged 30 to 45 with acute COVID-19.

The V call is TRBV7-9, the J call TRBJ2-6, with D perhaps TRBD2 (5 bases). This CDR3 is built from 18 residues. In germline, CDR1 is SEHNR, CDR2 FQNEAQ (reference sequence). Trimming shortened V by 5 bases and J by 4 bases, and 21 bases separated the two germline ends. Here the CDR3 DNA reads TGTGCCAGCAGCCGTAACAAAGGGCGGGCGGAAGGGGCCAACGTCCTGACTTTC. This translates into CASSRNKGRAEGANVLTF.

The rearrangement joins TRBV18 to TRBJ1-2; unclear D gene. V lost 0 bases, J lost 4 bases, and 9 bases lay in between. Germline V gene data show CDR1 as KGHSH and CDR2 as LQKENI. This CDR3 region has 14 residues. CDR3 in amino acids: CASSPPGEGYGYTF. CDR3 bases: TGTGCCAGCTCACCACCTGGGGAGGGCTATGGCTACACCTTC.

The rearrangement uses TRBV2 and TRBJ2-2; D unresolved. V was trimmed by 10 bases and J by 3 bases, leaving 15 bases between them. CDR3 size: 14 residues. The germline gives CDR1 SNHLY, CDR2 FYNNEI. CDR3 sequence reads: CAIPTSRDTGELFF. For the CDR3, the DNA is TGTGCCATTCCGACAAGTCGCGACACCGGGGAGCTGTTTTTT.

This chain connects TRBV18 to TRBJ1-2; tentatively, D is TRBD1 (5 bases). The ends were cut back, 3 bases at V and 5 bases at J, with 10 bases in the middle. There are 13 residues in the CDR3. The germline CDR1 and CDR2 sequences are KGHSH and LQKENI. CDR3 loop: CASSPGTGYGYTF. CDR3 nucleotide sequence: TGTGCCAGCTCACCCGGGACTGGGTATGGCTACACCTTC.

The rearrangement joins TRBV5-4 to TRBJ1-1, with D unclear. V was cut by 5 bases and J by 4 bases, with 18 bases left in between. Germline V gene data show CDR1 as SGHNT and CDR2 as YYREEE (reference sequence). The CDR3 sequence is 15 residues long. The CDR3 reads CASSAPGPRVTEAFF. CDR3 coding DNA: TGTGCCAGCAGTGCTCCGGGCCCGCGGGTCACTGAAGCTTTCTTT.

This clone is a singleton in its sample. This chain joins TRBV19 and TRBJ1-5; 9 bases map to TRBD1. V lost 5 bases to trimming and J lost 6 bases; unmatched junction nucleotides: 8. Per the germline V gene, CDR1 is LNHDA and CDR2 is SQIVND (reference sequence). The CDR3 spans 15 residues. This CDR3 reads CASSLGQGVGQPQHF. The DNA of the CDR3 is TGTGCCAGTAGTTTGGGACAGGGAGTAGGTCAGCCCCAGCATTTT.

The rearrangement links TRBV19 to TRBJ2-3; 7 bases line up with TRBD1. With V trimmed by 0 bases and J by 2 bases, 5 bases remained unmatched. The germline V gene encodes CDR1 LNHDA and CDR2 SQIVND (reference sequence). CDR3 length: 16 residues. The CDR3 nucleotides read TGTGCCAGTAGTATAGAAAAGGGGGCTTACACAGATACGCAGTATTTT. Protein sequence: CASSIEKGAYTDTQYF.

The genes are TRBV5-1 and TRBJ2-3; perhaps TRBD2 as D (7 bases). The length of the CDR3 is 15 residues. Trimming cost V 7 bases and J 0 bases, with 15 bases left between them. Germline CDR1 SGHRS, CDR2 YFSETQ. CDR3 nucleotides: TGCGCCAGCTCCGGGGGGCTACTTAGCACAGATACGCAGTATTTT. This translates into CASSGGLLSTDTQYF.

This clone has just a few counts. The chain is built from TRBV13 and TRBJ1-2; maybe TRBD1 (5 bases). The CDR3 totals 16 residues. V was clipped by 0 bases and J by 7 bases, with 18 bases between them. Germline loops: CDR1 PRHDT, CDR2 FYEKMQ (reference sequence). The CDR3 sequence is CASSLGRREGSSGYTF. The DNA of the CDR3 is TGTGCCAGCAGCTTAGGGCGCAGGGAGGGAAGTTCTGGCTACACCTTC.

The rearrangement joins TRBV10-1 to TRBJ2-7; TRBD2 is a possible D gene (6 bases). CDR1 and CDR2 from the germline V gene are WNHNN and SYGVQD (reference sequence). The CDR3 contains 14 residues. Trimming cost V 6 bases and J 0 bases, with 12 bases left between them. The CDR3 bases are TGCGCCAGCAGGCTTAGCGGTAGCTCCTACGAGCAGTACTTC. As protein: CASRLSGSSYEQYF.